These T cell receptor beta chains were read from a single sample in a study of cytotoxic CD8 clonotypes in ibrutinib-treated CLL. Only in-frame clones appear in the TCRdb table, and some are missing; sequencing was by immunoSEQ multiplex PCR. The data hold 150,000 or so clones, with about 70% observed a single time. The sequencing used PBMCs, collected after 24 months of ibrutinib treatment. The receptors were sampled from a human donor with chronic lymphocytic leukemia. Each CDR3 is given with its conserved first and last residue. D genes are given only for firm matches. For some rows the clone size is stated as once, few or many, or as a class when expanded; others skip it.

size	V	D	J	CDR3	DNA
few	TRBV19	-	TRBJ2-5	CASSGRAGWAGQETQYF	TGTGCCAGTAGTGGAAGGGCCGGGTGGGCAGGCCAAGAGACCCAGTACTTC
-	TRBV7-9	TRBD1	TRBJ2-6	CASTPRGTGASGANVLTF	TGTGCCAGCACCCCCCGCGGGACAGGGGCCTCTGGGGCCAACGTCCTGACTTTC
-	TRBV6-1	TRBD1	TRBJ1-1	CASSAGGTEAFF	TGTGCCAGCAGTGCAGGGGGCACTGAAGCTTTCTTT
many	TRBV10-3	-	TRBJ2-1	CAISESAGASRNEQFF	TGTGCCATCAGTGAGTCGGCAGGGGCCTCTAGAAATGAGCAGTTCTTC
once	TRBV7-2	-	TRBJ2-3	CASTRDPSTDTQYF	TGTGCCAGCACCCGGGACCCAAGCACAGATACGCAGTATTTT
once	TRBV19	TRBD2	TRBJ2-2	CASTHGRDRNTGELFF	TGTGCCAGTACCCATGGGAGGGATCGGAACACCGGGGAGCTGTTTTTT
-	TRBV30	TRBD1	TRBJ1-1	CAWEGTGNTEAFF	TGTGCCTGGGAGGGGACAGGGAACACTGAAGCTTTCTTT
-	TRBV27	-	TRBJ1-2	CASRKTAANYGYTF	TGTGCCAGCAGGAAGACGGCAGCTAACTATGGCTACACCTTC
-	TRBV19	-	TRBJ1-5	CASNVDGFNSNQPQHF	TGTGCCAGTAACGTGGACGGATTTAATAGCAATCAGCCCCAGCATTTT
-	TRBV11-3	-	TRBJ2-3	CASSSGTRTDTQYF	TGTGCCAGCAGCTCCGGGACACGCACAGATACGCAGTATTTT
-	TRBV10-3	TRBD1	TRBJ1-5	CAISESGRGRQPQHF	TGTGCCATCAGTGAGTCGGGAAGGGGGCGGCAGCCCCAGCATTTT
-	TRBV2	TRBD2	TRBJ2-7	CASSEGTSGRGYEQYF	TGTGCCAGCAGTGAAGGGACTAGCGGGAGGGGGTACGAGCAGTACTTC
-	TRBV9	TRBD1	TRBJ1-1	CASSERDRGEAFF	TGTGCCAGCAGCGAAAGGGACAGGGGGGAAGCTTTCTTT
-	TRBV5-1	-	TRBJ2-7	CASSLGPSSYEQYF	TGCGCCAGCAGCTTGGGCCCCAGCTCCTACGAGCAGTACTTC
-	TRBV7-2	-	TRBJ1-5	CASSSGSRPGVVPQHF	TGTGCCAGCAGCTCCGGGAGCAGACCCGGGGTGGTGCCCCAGCATTTT
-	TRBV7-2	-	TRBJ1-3	CASSPGYLGIYF	TGTGCCAGCAGCCCCGGCTACTTGGGCATATATTTT
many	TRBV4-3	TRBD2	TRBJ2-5	CASSQDAGGEWETQYF	TGCGCCAGCAGCCAAGATGCGGGAGGGGAGTGGGAGACCCAGTACTTC
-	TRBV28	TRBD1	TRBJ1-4	CASSPGTVSEKLFF	TGTGCCAGCAGTCCCGGGACAGTATCAGAAAAACTGTTTTTT
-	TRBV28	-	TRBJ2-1	CATLRDSPWGEQFF	TGTGCCACCCTCCGGGACTCCCCTTGGGGTGAGCAGTTCTTC
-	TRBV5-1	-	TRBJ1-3	CASSWGVGGNTIYF	TGCGCCAGCAGCTGGGGGGTCGGTGGAAACACCATATATTTT
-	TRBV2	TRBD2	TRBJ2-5	CASSALAGGQETQYF	TGTGCCAGCAGCGCCCTAGCGGGAGGTCAAGAGACCCAGTACTTC
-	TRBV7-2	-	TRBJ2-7	CASSLSRAAYEQYF	TGTGCCAGCAGCTTATCCCGGGCAGCCTACGAGCAGTACTTC
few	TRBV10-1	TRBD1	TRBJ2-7	CASLGQGEYF	TGCGCCAGCCTGGGGCAGGGGGAGTACTTC
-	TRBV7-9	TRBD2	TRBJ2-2	CASSPPGREGLGELFF	TGTGCCAGCAGCCCCCCCGGGCGGGAGGGCCTGGGGGAGCTGTTTTTT
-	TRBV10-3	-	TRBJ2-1	CAISDGTDEQFF	TGTGCCATCAGTGACGGGACTGATGAGCAGTTCTTC
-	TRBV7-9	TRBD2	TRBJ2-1	CASSPGRGDRYNEQFF	TGTGCCAGCAGCCCAGGGCGGGGGGACCGCTACAATGAGCAGTTCTTC
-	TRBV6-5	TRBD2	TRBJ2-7	CASKRDPSSYEQYF	TGTGCCAGCAAGCGGGACCCGAGCTCCTACGAGCAGTACTTC
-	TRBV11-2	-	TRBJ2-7	CASSLVGGGGRYEQYF	TGTGCCAGCAGCTTAGTCGGGGGAGGGGGACGGTACGAGCAGTACTTC
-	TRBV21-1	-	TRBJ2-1	CASSKRKGNEQFF	TGTGCCAGCAGCAAGCGGAAGGGCAATGAGCAGTTCTTC
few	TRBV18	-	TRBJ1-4	CASSHSRATNEKLFF	TGTGCCAGCTCCCACTCGAGGGCAACTAATGAAAAACTGTTTTTT
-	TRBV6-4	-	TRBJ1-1	CASSPQPNTEAFF	TGTGCCAGCAGTCCACAGCCAAACACTGAAGCTTTCTTT
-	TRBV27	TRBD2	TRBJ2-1	CASSLGLAGGEQFF	TGTGCCAGCAGTTTGGGACTAGCGGGTGGTGAGCAGTTCTTC
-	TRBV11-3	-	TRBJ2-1	CASSLEGGYNEQFF	TGTGCCAGCAGCTTAGAGGGGGGCTACAATGAGCAGTTCTTC
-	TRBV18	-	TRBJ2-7	CASSPGGGEQYF	TGTGCCAGCTCACCCGGGGGCGGCGAGCAGTACTTC
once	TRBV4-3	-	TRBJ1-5	CASSQEGSLDSNQPQHF	TGCGCCAGCAGCCAAGAAGGCAGCCTGGATAGCAATCAGCCCCAGCATTTT
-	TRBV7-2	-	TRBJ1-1	CASSLGPENTEAFF	TGTGCCAGCAGCTTAGGCCCCGAAAACACTGAAGCTTTCTTT
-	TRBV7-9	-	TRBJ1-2	CASSLPQGTNYGYTF	TGTGCCAGCAGCCTGCCCCAGGGCACTAACTATGGCTACACCTTC
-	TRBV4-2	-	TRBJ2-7	CASSPVGGVGTYEQYF	TGTGCCAGCAGCCCCGTAGGGGGGGTCGGAACCTACGAGCAGTACTTC
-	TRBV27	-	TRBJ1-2	CASSPRWGGIGYTF	TGTGCCAGCAGTCCCCGATGGGGGGGGATAGGCTACACCTTC
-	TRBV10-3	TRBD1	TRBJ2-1	CAISWTGESNEQFF	TGTGCCATCAGTTGGACAGGGGAGAGCAATGAGCAGTTCTTC
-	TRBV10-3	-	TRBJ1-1	CAIMPQGPDTEAFF	TGTGCCATCATGCCGCAGGGACCCGACACTGAAGCTTTCTTT
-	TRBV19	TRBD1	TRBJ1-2	CASSMGGTGSNYGYTF	TGTGCCAGTAGTATGGGAGGGACAGGTTCGAACTATGGCTACACCTTC
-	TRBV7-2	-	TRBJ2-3	CASSPTPTDTDTQYF	TGTGCCAGCAGCCCCACTCCCACCGATACAGATACGCAGTATTTT
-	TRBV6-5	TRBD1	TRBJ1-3	CASSDRGGNTIYF	TGTGCCAGCAGTGACAGGGGTGGAAACACCATATATTTT
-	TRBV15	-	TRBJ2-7	CATSGVLPAYEQYF	TGTGCCACCAGTGGGGTTTTACCGGCCTACGAGCAGTACTTC
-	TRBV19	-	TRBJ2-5	CASSIDLRGGHQETQYF	TGTGCCAGTAGTATAGATCTAAGGGGCGGACACCAAGAGACCCAGTACTTC
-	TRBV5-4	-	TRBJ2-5	CASSLDPTSETQYF	TGTGCCAGCAGCCTGGACCCTACAAGCGAGACCCAGTACTTC
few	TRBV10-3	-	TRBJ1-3	CAIIASVHSGNTIYF	TGTGCCATCATCGCCTCAGTGCACTCTGGAAACACCATATATTTT
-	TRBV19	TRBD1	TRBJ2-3	CASSPDRANTQYF	TGTGCCAGTAGCCCTGACAGGGCGAATACGCAGTATTTT
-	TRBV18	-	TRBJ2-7	CASSPQDGPYEQYF	TGTGCCAGCTCACCACAGGACGGCCCCTACGAGCAGTACTTC
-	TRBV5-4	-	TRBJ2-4	CASSLGRVRNIQYF	TGTGCCAGCAGCTTGGGCAGGGTAAGGAACATTCAGTACTTC
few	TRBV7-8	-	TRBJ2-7	CASSFDSASDEQYF	TGTGCCAGCAGCTTCGACTCGGCCTCCGACGAGCAGTACTTC
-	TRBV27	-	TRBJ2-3	CASSFVGTGTDTQYF	TGTGCCAGCAGTTTTGTGGGCACTGGGACAGATACGCAGTATTTT